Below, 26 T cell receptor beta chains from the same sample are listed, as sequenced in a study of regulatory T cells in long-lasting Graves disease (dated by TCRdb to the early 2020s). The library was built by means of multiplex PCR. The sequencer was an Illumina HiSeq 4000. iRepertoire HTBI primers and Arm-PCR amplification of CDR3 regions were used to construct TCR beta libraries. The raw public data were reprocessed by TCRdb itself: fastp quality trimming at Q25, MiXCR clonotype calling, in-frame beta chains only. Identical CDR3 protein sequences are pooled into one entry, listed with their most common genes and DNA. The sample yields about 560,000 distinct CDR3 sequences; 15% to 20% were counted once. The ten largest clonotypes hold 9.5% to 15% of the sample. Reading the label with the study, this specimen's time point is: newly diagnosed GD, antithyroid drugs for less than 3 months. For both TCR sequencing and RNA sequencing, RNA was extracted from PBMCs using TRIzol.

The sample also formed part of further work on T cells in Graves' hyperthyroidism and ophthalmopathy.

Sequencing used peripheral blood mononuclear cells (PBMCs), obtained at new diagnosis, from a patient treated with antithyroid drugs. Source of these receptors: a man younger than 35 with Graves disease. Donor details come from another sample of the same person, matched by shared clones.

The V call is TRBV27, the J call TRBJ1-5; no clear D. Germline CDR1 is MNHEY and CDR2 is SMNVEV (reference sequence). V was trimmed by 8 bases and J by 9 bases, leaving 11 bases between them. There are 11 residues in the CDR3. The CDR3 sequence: CASGPIRPQHF. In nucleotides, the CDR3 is TGTGCCAGCGGCCCAATCCGGCCCCAGCATTTT.

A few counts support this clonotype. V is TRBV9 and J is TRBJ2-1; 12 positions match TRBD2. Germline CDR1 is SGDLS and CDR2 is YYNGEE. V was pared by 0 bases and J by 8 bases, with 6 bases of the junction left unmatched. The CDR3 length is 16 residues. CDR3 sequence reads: CASSVDITSGRHEQFF. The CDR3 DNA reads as TGTGCCAGCAGCGTAGATATAACTAGCGGGAGGCATGAGCAGTTCTTC.

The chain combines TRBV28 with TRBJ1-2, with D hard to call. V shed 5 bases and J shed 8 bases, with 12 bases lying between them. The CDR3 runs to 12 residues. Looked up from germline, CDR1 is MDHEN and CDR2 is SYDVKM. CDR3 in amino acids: CASSLPPRGYTF. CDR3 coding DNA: TGTGCCAGCAGTCTCCCCCCGCGGGGCTACACCTTC.

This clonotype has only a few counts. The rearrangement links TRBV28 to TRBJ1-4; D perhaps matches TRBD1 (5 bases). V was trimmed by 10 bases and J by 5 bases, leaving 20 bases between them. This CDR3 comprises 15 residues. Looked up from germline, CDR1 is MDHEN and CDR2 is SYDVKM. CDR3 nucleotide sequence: TGTGCCATCGCGAATCCCGGGACCGGCAATGAAAAACTGTTTTTT. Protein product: CAIANPGTGNEKLFF.

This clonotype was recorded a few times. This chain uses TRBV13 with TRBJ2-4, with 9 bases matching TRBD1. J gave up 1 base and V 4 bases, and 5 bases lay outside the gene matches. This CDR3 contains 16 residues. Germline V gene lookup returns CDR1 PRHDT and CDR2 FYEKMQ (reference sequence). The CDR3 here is CASSSSDRGAKNIQYF. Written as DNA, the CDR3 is TGTGCCAGCAGCTCTTCGGACAGGGGTGCCAAAAACATTCAGTACTTC.

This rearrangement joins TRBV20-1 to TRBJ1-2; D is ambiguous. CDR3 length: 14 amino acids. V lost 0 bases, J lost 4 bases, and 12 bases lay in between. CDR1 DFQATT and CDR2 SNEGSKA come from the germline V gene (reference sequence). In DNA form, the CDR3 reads TGCAGTGCTAGAGATGCGACGGGATCCTATGGCTACACCTTC. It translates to CSARDATGSYGYTF.

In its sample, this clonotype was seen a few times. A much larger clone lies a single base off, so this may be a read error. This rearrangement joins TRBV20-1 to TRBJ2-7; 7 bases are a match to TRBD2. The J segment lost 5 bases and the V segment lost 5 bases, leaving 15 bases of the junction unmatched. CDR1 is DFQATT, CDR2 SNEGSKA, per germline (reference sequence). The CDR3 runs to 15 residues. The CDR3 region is CSAPTTGGRMNEQYF. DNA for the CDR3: TGCAGTGCTCCTACGACTGGCGGGAGAATGAACGAGCAGTACTTC.

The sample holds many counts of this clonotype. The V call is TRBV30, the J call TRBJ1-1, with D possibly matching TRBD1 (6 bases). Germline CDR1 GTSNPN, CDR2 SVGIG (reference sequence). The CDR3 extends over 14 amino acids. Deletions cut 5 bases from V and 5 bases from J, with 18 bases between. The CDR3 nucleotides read TGTGCCTGGTTGGTTGGGGGGGCTTTGACTGAAGCTTTCTTT. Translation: CAWLVGGALTEAFF.

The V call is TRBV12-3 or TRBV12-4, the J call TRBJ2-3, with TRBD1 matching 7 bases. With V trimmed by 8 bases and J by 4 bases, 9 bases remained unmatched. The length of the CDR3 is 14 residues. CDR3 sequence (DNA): TGTGCCAGCGGGGCCGGGACAGCGGCAGATACGCAGTATTTT. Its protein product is CASGAGTAADTQYF.

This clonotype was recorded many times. This chain's CDR3 is CAKRSGSSSRNEQFF. Here the CDR3 DNA reads TGTGCCAAACGTTCGGGCAGTTCCTCTCGCAATGAGCAGTTCTTC. This rearrangement joins TRBV2 to TRBJ2-1; no clear D gene. V shed 10 bases and J shed 6 bases, with 22 bases lying between them. This CDR3 is 15 amino acids long. Germline-derived CDR1 and CDR2 are SNHLY and FYNNEI. Filled out from reference TRBV2 and TRBJ2-1, the complete variable domain reads EPEVTQTPSHQVTQMGQEVILRCVPISNHLYFYWYRQILGQKVEFLVSFYNNEISEKSEIFDDQFSVERPDGSNFTLKIRSTKLEDSAMYFCAKRSGSSSRNEQFFGPGTRLTVL.

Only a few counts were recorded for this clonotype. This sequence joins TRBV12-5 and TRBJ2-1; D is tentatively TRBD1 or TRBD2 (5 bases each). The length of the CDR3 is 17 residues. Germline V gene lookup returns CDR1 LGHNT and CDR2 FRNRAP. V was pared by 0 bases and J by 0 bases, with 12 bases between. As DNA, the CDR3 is TGTGCTAGTGGTTTGGTACTCGAGGGGAGCTCCTACAATGAGCAGTTCTTC. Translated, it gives CASGLVLEGSSYNEQFF.

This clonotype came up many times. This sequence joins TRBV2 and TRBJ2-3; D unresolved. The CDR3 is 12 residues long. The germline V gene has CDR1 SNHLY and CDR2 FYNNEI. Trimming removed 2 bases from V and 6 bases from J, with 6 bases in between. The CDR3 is CASSEQADTQYF. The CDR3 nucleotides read TGTGCCAGCAGTGAACAGGCGGATACGCAGTATTTT.

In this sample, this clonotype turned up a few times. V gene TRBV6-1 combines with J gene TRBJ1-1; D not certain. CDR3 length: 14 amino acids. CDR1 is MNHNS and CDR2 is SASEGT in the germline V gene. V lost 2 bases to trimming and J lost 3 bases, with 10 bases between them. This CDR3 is CASSESLLDTEAFF. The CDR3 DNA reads TGTGCCAGCAGTGAAAGCCTGCTGGACACTGAAGCTTTCTTT.

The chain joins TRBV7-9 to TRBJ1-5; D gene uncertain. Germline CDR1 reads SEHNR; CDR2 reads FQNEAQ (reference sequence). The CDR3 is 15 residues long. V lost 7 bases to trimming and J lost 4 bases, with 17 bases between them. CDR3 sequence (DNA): TGTGCCAGCACCAACCCGGGAGGGAATAATCAGCCCCAGCATTTT. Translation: CASTNPGGNNQPQHF.

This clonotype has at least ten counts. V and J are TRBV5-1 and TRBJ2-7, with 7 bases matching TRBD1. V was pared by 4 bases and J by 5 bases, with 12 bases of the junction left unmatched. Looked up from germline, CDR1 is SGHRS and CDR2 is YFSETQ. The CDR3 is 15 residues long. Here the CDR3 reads CASSPGDRSGHEQYF. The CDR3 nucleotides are TGCGCCAGCAGCCCCGGGGACAGAAGCGGCCACGAGCAGTACTTC. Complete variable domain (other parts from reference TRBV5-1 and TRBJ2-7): KAGVTQTPRYLIKTRGQQVTLSCSPISGHRSVSWYQQTPGQGLQFLFEYFSETQRNKGNFPGRFSGRQFSNSRSEMNVSTLELGDSALYLCASSPGDRSGHEQYFGPGTRLTVT.

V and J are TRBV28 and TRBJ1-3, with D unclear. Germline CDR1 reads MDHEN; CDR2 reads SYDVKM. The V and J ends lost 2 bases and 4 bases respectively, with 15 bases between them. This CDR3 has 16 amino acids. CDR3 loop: CASSLVAPMRGNTIYF. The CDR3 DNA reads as TGTGCCAGCAGTTTAGTGGCCCCAATGAGGGGAAACACCATATATTTT. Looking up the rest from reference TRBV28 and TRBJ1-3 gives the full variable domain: DVKVTQSSRYLVKRTGEKVFLECVQDMDHENMFWYRQDPGLGLRLIYFSYDVKMKEKGDIPEGYSVSREKKERFSLILESASTNQTSMYLCASSLVAPMRGNTIYFGEGSWLTVV.

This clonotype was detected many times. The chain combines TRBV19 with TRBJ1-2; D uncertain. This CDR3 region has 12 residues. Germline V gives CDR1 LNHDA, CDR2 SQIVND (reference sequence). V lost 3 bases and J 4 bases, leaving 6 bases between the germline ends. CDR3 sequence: CASSIRSYGYTF. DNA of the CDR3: TGTGCCAGTAGTATCCGGAGCTATGGCTACACCTTC.

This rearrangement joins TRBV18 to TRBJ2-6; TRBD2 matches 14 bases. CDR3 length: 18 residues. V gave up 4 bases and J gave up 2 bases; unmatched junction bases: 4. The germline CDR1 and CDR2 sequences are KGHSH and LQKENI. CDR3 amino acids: CASSQTGLAGAGANVLTF. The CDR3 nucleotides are TGTGCCAGCTCACAGACGGGACTAGCGGGAGCTGGGGCCAACGTCCTGACTTTC. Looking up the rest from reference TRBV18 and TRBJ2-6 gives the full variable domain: NAGVMQNPRHLVRRRGQEARLRCSPMKGHSHVYWYRQLPEEGLKFMVYLQKENIIDESGMPKERFSAEFPKEGPSILRIQQVVRGDSAAYFCASSQTGLAGAGANVLTFGAGSRLTVL.

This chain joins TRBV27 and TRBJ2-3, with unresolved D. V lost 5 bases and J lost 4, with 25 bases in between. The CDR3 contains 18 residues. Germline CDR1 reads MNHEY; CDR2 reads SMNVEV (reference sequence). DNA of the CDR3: TGTGCCAGCAGTACCGTTGGTTTCGGTCCACGGACCCCAGATACGCAGTATTTT. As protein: CASSTVGFGPRTPDTQYF.

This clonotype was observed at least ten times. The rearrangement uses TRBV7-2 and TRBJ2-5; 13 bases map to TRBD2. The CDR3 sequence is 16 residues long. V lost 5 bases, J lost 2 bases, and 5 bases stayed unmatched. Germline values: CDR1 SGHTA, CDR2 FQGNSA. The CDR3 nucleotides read TGTGCCAGCAGCCGCTGGACTAGCGGGGGTCAAGAGACCCAGTACTTC. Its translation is CASSRWTSGGQETQYF.

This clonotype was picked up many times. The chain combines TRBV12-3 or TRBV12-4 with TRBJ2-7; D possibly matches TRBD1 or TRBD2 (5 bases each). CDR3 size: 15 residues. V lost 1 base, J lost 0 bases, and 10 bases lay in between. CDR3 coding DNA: TGTGCCAGCAGTTTAGTTGGGGGTGGCTCCTACGAGCAGTACTTC. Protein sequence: CASSLVGGGSYEQYF.

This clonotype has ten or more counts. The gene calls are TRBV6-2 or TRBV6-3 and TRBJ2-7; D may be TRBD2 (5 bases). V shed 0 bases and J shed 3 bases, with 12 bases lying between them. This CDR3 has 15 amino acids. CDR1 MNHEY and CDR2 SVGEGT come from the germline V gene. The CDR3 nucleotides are TGTGCCAGCAGTTACTCGTATCCGGGGATCTACGAGCAGTACTTC. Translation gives CASSYSYPGIYEQYF.

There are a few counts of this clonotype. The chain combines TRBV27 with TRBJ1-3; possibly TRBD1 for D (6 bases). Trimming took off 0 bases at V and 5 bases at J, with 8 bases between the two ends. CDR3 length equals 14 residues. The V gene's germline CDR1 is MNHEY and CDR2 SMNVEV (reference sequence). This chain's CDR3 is CASSLSQGRNTIYF. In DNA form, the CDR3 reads TGTGCCAGCAGTTTATCTCAGGGGAGAAACACCATATATTTT.

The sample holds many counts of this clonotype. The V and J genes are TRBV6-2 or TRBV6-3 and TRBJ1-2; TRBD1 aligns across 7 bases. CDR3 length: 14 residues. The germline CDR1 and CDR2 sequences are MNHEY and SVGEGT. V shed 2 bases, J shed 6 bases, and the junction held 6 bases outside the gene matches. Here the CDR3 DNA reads TGTGCCAGCAGTTACGCAGGGGGTTGGGATGGCTACACCTTC. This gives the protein CASSYAGGWDGYTF.

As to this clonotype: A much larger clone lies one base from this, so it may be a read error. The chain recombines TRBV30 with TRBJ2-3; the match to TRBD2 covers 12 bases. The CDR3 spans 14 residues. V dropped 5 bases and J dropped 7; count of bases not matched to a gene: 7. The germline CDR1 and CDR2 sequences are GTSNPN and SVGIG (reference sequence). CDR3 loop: CAWELAGGDNTQYF. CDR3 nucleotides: TGTGCCTGGGAGCTAGCGGGAGGGGATAATACGCAGTATTTT.

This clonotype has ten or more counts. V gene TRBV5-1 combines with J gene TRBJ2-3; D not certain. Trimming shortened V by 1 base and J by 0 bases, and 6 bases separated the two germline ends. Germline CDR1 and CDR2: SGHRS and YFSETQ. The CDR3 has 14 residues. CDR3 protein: CASSLRPSTDTQYF. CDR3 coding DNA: TGCGCCAGCAGCTTGCGGCCTAGCACAGATACGCAGTATTTT.